The 22 T cell receptor beta chains below all came from one sample that was sequenced in a study of blood T cell repertoires in COVID-19. Sequenced by immunoSEQ multiplex PCR; TCRdb stores in-frame clones only, minus some. Of 60,000 to 65,000 clones listed, over 60% are singletons. Material for sequencing was peripheral blood. The receptors stem from a woman between 65 and 79 years old with COVID-19, enrolled during active disease.

The rearrangement uses TRBV2 and TRBJ2-3; 10 bases line up with TRBD2. Per germline, CDR1 SNHLY and CDR2 FYNNEI. Losses at the gene ends were 6 bases for V and 0 bases for J; bases not matched to a gene: 6. The length of the CDR3 is 16 residues. The CDR3 DNA reads as TGTGCCAGCAGGGAGCGGGGGGGAACTAGCACAGATACGCAGTATTTT. It codes for CASRERGGTSTDTQYF. Full variable domain (missing parts from reference TRBV2 and TRBJ2-3): EPEVTQTPSHQVTQMGQEVILRCVPISNHLYFYWYRQILGQKVEFLVSFYNNEISEKSEIFDDQFSVERPDGSNFTLKIRSTKLEDSAMYFCASRERGGTSTDTQYFGPGTRLTVL.

This clone is a singleton in its sample. The chain combines TRBV9 with TRBJ2-3; 10 bases map to TRBD1. The CDR3 is 18 residues long. V shed 4 bases and J 4 bases; nucleotides not matched to a gene: 15. Germline loops: CDR1 SGDLS, CDR2 YYNGEE. CDR3 nucleotides: TGTGCCAGCAGCTCAACCGCGGGACAGGGGTATTTGGCAGATACGCAGTATTTT. This gives the protein CASSSTAGQGYLADTQYF. The full variable domain, in which reference TRBV9 and TRBJ2-3 provide the parts outside the CDR3, is DSGVTQTPKHLITATGQRVTLRCSPRSGDLSVYWYQQSLDQGLQFLIQYYNGEERAKGNILERFSAQQFPDLHSELNLSSLELGDSALYFCASSSTAGQGYLADTQYFGPGTRLTVL.

The V call is TRBV28, the J call TRBJ1-2; 12 nucleotides align to TRBD1. The CDR3 runs to 15 residues. V dropped 11 bases and J dropped 3; count of bases not matched to a gene: 10. Per the germline V gene, CDR1 is MDHEN and CDR2 is SYDVKM. CDR3: CAARDRGQRDYGYTF. DNA for the CDR3: TGTGCCGCTCGGGACAGGGGGCAAAGAGACTATGGCTACACCTTC.

This clone was seen a few times. The V call is TRBV4-3, the J call TRBJ2-3; 7 positions agree with TRBD2. V dropped 0 bases and J dropped 0; count of bases not matched to a gene: 12. CDR3 size: 19 residues. Germline V gene lookup returns CDR1 LGHNA and CDR2 YSLEER. CDR3 region: CASSQDTAQRGTSTDTQYF. CDR3 in DNA: TGCGCCAGCAGCCAAGATACGGCCCAGCGGGGAACTAGCACAGATACGCAGTATTTT.

The chain joins TRBV7-9 to TRBJ1-2, with TRBD1 identical over 8 bases. Germline V gives CDR1 SEHNR, CDR2 FQNEAQ (reference sequence). The CDR3 totals 16 residues. V lost 5 bases to trimming and J lost 2 bases; unmatched junction nucleotides: 10. CDR3 amino acids: CASSGMRGQANYGYTF. The DNA of the CDR3 is TGTGCCAGCAGCGGAATGCGGGGACAGGCGAACTATGGCTACACCTTC.

V usage is TRBV6-5 and J usage is TRBJ1-2, with TRBD1 matching 7 bases. The germline V gene encodes CDR1 MNHEY and CDR2 SVGAGI. The CDR3 runs 14 residues. With V trimmed by 2 bases and J by 4 bases, 4 bases remained unmatched. CDR3 in DNA: TGTGCCAGCAGTTACCAACAGGGGAGCTATGGCTACACCTTC. Translation gives CASSYQQGSYGYTF.

The J gene is TRBJ1-2, the V gene TRBV15; 9 bases are shared with TRBD1. The junction had 9 bases not matched to a gene; V was cut back by 8 bases and J by 8 bases. This CDR3 comprises 13 residues. Germline values: CDR1 LNHNV, CDR2 YYDKDF (reference sequence). The DNA for the CDR3 is TGTGCCACCCAAGGGGACAGGGCGAAGGGCTACACCTTC. Its protein product is CATQGDRAKGYTF.

This clone was detected a few times. The rearrangement uses TRBV2 and TRBJ2-5, with D unresolved. The V gene's germline CDR1 is SNHLY and CDR2 FYNNEI. The germline V and J ends were trimmed by 4 bases and 4 bases, with 10 bases remaining between them. This CDR3 comprises 13 residues. The CDR3 reads CASSALLRETQYF. The CDR3 DNA is TGTGCCAGCAGTGCCTTACTAAGAGAGACCCAGTACTTC.

The DNA for the CDR3 is TGTGCCAGTAGTCTGGGCACGCTAGCGGGCGCGAACACCGGGGAGCTGTTTTTT. It encodes CASSLGTLAGANTGELFF. The rearrangement uses TRBV19 and TRBJ2-2; TRBD2 matches 8 bases. The V gene end was trimmed by 5 bases and the J gene end by 0 bases; junction bases not matched to a gene: 11. Germline V lookup: CDR1 LNHDA, CDR2 SQIVND (reference sequence). The CDR3 spans 18 residues.

V gene TRBV6-2 or TRBV6-3 combines with J gene TRBJ2-7; tentative D call: TRBD2 (6 bases). Germline lookup yields CDR1 MNHEY and CDR2 SVGEGT. The CDR3 has 13 residues. Trimming removed 6 bases from V and 6 bases from J, with 15 bases in between. The CDR3 DNA reads as TGTGCCAGCAGCCAAAAAACCGGGGGCGAGCAGTACTTC. Translating gives CASSQKTGGEQYF.

This chain uses TRBV6-4 with TRBJ2-3; TRBD2 is a possible D gene (7 bases). Trimming removed 6 bases at V and 5 bases at J, with 15 bases between. CDR1 is MRHNA, CDR2 SNTAGT, per germline. This CDR3 has 14 residues. The CDR3 DNA follows: TGTGCCAGCAGCAAGGGGGGGGCAGGAGATACGCAGTATTTT. Its translation: CASSKGGAGDTQYF.

This clone is a singleton in its sample. This chain uses TRBV19 with TRBJ2-2; 7 nucleotides align to TRBD2. Trimming removed 5 bases from V and 7 bases from J; junction bases left unmatched: 7. Looked up from germline, CDR1 is LNHDA and CDR2 is SQIVND (reference sequence). The CDR3 loop spans 14 amino acids. The CDR3 coding sequence is TGTGCCAGTAGTCTGGGGCGGGAGCTCGGGGAGCTGTTTTTT. Amino acids: CASSLGRELGELFF.

This rearrangement joins TRBV24-1 to TRBJ1-2; D is ambiguous. V was trimmed by 3 bases and J by 8 bases, leaving 12 bases between them. This CDR3 has 13 amino acids. Germline-derived CDR1 and CDR2 are KGHDR and SFDVKD. CDR3 in amino acids: CATSDRGTLGYTF. Here the CDR3 DNA reads TGTGCCACCAGTGATCGGGGAACACTCGGCTACACCTTC.

This clone occurred once. This chain joins TRBV27 and TRBJ1-5, with 8 bases that match TRBD1. J lost 6 bases, V lost 4 bases, and 8 bases had no gene match. The CDR3 has 15 residues. The germline V gene has CDR1 MNHEY and CDR2 SMNVEV (reference sequence). CDR3 sequence (DNA): TGTGCCAGCAGTTCACACAGGGGGAGCGGTCAGCCCCAGCATTTT. This translates into CASSSHRGSGQPQHF.

The chain employs TRBV13 and TRBJ1-1, with a possible D match to TRBD1 (5 bases). V lost 7 bases and J lost 0, with 15 bases in between. The germline CDR1 and CDR2 sequences are PRHDT and FYEKMQ (reference sequence). CDR3 length: 15 amino acids. The CDR3 loop is CASTPGLLMNTEAFF. The DNA of the CDR3 is TGTGCCAGCACTCCGGGACTTCTTATGAACACTGAAGCTTTCTTT.

This clone was counted between two and nine times. The chain joins TRBV4-2 to TRBJ2-2; 9 bases are a match to TRBD2. The CDR3 covers 16 residues. Germline trimming cut 1 base from V and 7 bases from J; bases unmatched to any gene: 7. Germline V CDR1 and CDR2: LGHNA, YNFKEQ. This CDR3 is CASSQVGTSKGGELFF. Here the CDR3 DNA reads TGTGCCAGCAGCCAAGTAGGGACTAGCAAAGGCGGGGAGCTGTTTTTT.

The chain is built from TRBV5-4 and TRBJ2-5; 12 nucleotides match TRBD2. V shed 10 bases, J shed 1 base, and the junction held 23 bases outside the gene matches. In germline, CDR1 is SGHNT, CDR2 YYREEE (reference sequence). This CDR3 spans 20 amino acids. In DNA, the CDR3 is TGTGCCGTCCAGACGGGGGAACGGACTAGCGGGGTAGAGGGCCAAGAGACCCAGTACTTC. Amino acids: CAVQTGERTSGVEGQETQYF.

The genes are TRBV9 and TRBJ2-1; TRBD1 matches 10 bases. Germline CDR1 SGDLS, CDR2 YYNGEE. CDR3 length: 14 amino acids. Trimming removed 3 bases from V and 9 bases from J; junction bases left unmatched: 6. The CDR3 is CASSARGQGSEQFF. The CDR3, as DNA: TGTGCCAGCAGCGCCCGGGGACAGGGGAGTGAGCAGTTCTTC.

The J gene is TRBJ1-1, the V gene TRBV15; D might be TRBD1 (5 bases). Germline assignment: CDR1 LNHNV and CDR2 YYDKDF (reference sequence). CDR3 length: 15 amino acids. V was trimmed by 1 base and J by 3 bases, leaving 12 bases between them. The CDR3 nucleotides read TGTGCCACCAGCAGAGGATCAGGGTTCGACACTGAAGCTTTCTTT. This encodes CATSRGSGFDTEAFF.

This clone was detected only a few times. The chain links TRBV6-2 or TRBV6-3 to TRBJ2-2; the match to TRBD2 covers 7 bases. CDR1 MNHEY and CDR2 SVGEGT come from the germline V gene. The CDR3 is 17 amino acids. The J segment lost 3 bases and the V segment lost 2 bases, leaving 9 bases of the junction unmatched. CDR3 DNA sequence: TGTGCCAGCAGTTACGCGGGAGTTAATAGCGACACCGGGGAGCTGTTTTTT. This translates into CASSYAGVNSDTGELFF.

The rearrangement links TRBV5-6 to TRBJ2-5; no clear D gene. Germline values: CDR1 SGHDT, CDR2 YYEEEE. The germline V and J ends were trimmed by 0 bases and 3 bases, with 9 bases remaining between them. This CDR3 contains 14 residues. CDR3 residues: CASSLGEVEETQYF. The CDR3, as DNA: TGTGCCAGCAGCTTGGGCGAAGTGGAAGAGACCCAGTACTTC.

The genes are TRBV7-6 and TRBJ1-2; 7 nucleotides match TRBD1. Germline V gene sequence: CDR1 SGHVS, CDR2 FNYEAQ. The J segment lost 3 bases and the V segment lost 2 bases, leaving 0 bases of the junction unmatched. This CDR3 is 13 amino acids long. The CDR3 sequence: CASSLQGDYGYTF. CDR3 DNA: TGTGCCAGCAGCTTACAGGGGGACTATGGCTACACCTTC.